This TCR beta chain is from a study of blood T cell repertoires in COVID-19 (TCRdb year 2020). In the study overall: Samples from collaborators originated in the United States, Italy and Spain and spanned both the acute and convalescent phases of COVID-19. The material from the prospective study consisted of cDNA or gDNA derived from T cells, B-cell-depleted T cells, or PBMCs. Deeply sampled blood TCRbeta repertoires from subjects exposed to, actively infected with, or recovered from COVID-19 were included in the dataset. The repertoires were made available in a free public database intended to serve as a resource for research on the immune response to SARS-CoV-2. The samples were drawn from the first 160 participants of the ongoing ImmuneRACE study and from 950 to 1,500 subjects provided by 6 global collaborators. A de-identified subject ID, COVID-19 status, age in years and sex were almost always included in the sample metadata. Where available, HLA class I and class II types were obtained from metadata supplied by the sample provider rather than from assay-based typing. Study-wide conclusions, independent of this receptor: How much clinical and demographic metadata was included differed by source and by participant, and the metadata was provided uncurated.

On this clone itself: Its antigen is not yet known. No much larger clonotype is one base removed from it; base qualities were not supplied.

TCRbeta CDR3 regions were amplified from genomic DNA by means of the immunoSEQ Assay, a bias-controlled multiplex PCR. From the authors' description of their analysis: Within the assay, amplification of reference gene primers was used to estimate how many nucleated cells each sample contained. To quantify the absolute abundance of each unique TCRbeta CDR3 rearrangement, sequence reads were collapsed and filtered. For each sample, productive Simpson clonality was calculated by taking the square root of Simpson's diversity index across productive rearrangements. Entries here come from immuneACCESS through TCRdb and include only in-frame sequences with V and J called. Some clones fail to appear in such tables; in the studies checked, an unresolved V gene covers under half of the shortfall, and the cause of the remainder is unknown. That table supplies the V and J calls and clone size; D and trimming were determined from the DNA. In all, the sample holds roughly 32,000 clones, and over 75% of those were seen once. More than 13% of the sample is taken by the ten largest.

There are 18 amino acids in the CDR3, from cysteine to phenylalanine inclusive. Only the CDR3 DNA stays, 54 bases, in frame from base 1. The germline V gene (reference sequence) yields SGHNT for CDR1 and YYREEE for CDR2. V is pared back by 2 bases and J by 4 bases, with 24 bases lying between the germline termini. Whole blood was collected in K2EDTA tubes by collaborating institutions according to the institutions' own protocols. For TCRbeta analysis, collaborators shipped samples in one of three forms: frozen whole blood, isolated PBMCs, or DNA extracted from either of those sample types. The material sequenced was peripheral blood. The TCR originated in a man aged 55 to 70 with active COVID-19. Here the chain combines TRBV5-4 and TRBJ2-5; 5 matching bases give a weak D call of TRBD1. The nucleotide sequence is given as TGTGCCAGCAGCTTTACTGAAACCCGGACAATAAAGGGAGAGACCCAGTACTTC. Translated, it gives CASSFTETRTIKGETQYF.